Listed below are T cell receptor beta chains from one sample, sequenced in a study of response to subunit inactivated influenza vaccine. In TCRdb, the RT-PCR reads were re-called with MiXCR into one record per CDR3 protein. The repertoire holds 710,000 or so distinct CDR3 sequences, with 15% to 19% as singletons. The sample in question was PBMCs from blood, obtained less than 13 days after vaccination. These receptors all stem from a man aged 50-60 years who received an inactivated influenza vaccine. Each CDR3 is given with its conserved first and last residue. D genes are given only for firm matches. Rows may omit the clone size; those that give it use once, few, many or a size class.

clone size: many; CDR3 length: 14; V gene: TRBV5-1; D gene: TRBD1; J gene: TRBJ1-2; CDR3 protein: CASSLGDSSYGYTF; CDR3 DNA: TGCGCCAGCAGCTTGGGGGACAGCTCCTATGGCTACACCTTC
clone size: few; CDR3 length: 16; V gene: TRBV7-2; D gene: -; J gene: TRBJ2-3; CDR3 protein: CASSLAPSRLGDTQYF; CDR3 DNA: TGTGCCAGCAGCTTAGCGCCGTCCCGTCTTGGGGATACGCAGTATTTT
clone size: few; CDR3 length: 16; V gene: TRBV28; D gene: TRBD1; J gene: TRBJ2-4; CDR3 protein: CASSLTGYPAKNIQYF; CDR3 DNA: TGTGCCAGCAGTTTGACAGGGTATCCGGCCAAAAACATTCAGTACTTC
clone size: many; CDR3 length: 12; V gene: TRBV20-1; D gene: -; J gene: TRBJ2-1; CDR3 protein: CSATDRFLEQFF; CDR3 DNA: TGCAGTGCGACCGACAGGTTTTTGGAGCAGTTCTTC
clone size: -; CDR3 length: 15; V gene: TRBV5-1; D gene: -; J gene: TRBJ2-3; CDR3 protein: CASSLSGFAVDTQYF; CDR3 DNA: TGCGCCAGCAGCTTGAGCGGCTTCGCGGTGGATACGCAGTATTTT
clone size: -; CDR3 length: 19; V gene: TRBV27; D gene: TRBD2; J gene: TRBJ2-2; CDR3 protein: CASSLNSFGGLAVTGELFF; CDR3 DNA: TGTGCCAGCAGTTTAAATAGTTTCGGCGGACTAGCGGTCACCGGGGAGCTGTTTTTT
clone size: few; CDR3 length: 15; V gene: TRBV4-3; D gene: -; J gene: TRBJ1-2; CDR3 protein: CASSQEQAFGYGYTF; CDR3 DNA: TGCGCCAGCAGCCAAGAACAGGCGTTCGGCTATGGCTACACCTTC
clone size: few; CDR3 length: 15; V gene: TRBV10-3; D gene: -; J gene: TRBJ2-1; CDR3 protein: CAISEGKRSYNEQFF; CDR3 DNA: TGTGCCATCAGTGAGGGTAAGCGGTCCTACAATGAGCAGTTCTTC
clone size: -; CDR3 length: 13; V gene: TRBV7-9; D gene: TRBD1; J gene: TRBJ2-7; CDR3 protein: CASSLGDRGEQYF; CDR3 DNA: TGTGCCAGCAGCTTAGGGGACAGAGGCGAGCAGTACTTC
clone size: -; CDR3 length: 13; V gene: TRBV12-3/TRBV12-4; D gene: TRBD1; J gene: TRBJ2-7; CDR3 protein: CASSTTGIYEQYF; CDR3 DNA: TGTGCCAGCAGTACGACAGGGATATACGAGCAGTACTTC
clone size: few; CDR3 length: 13; V gene: TRBV12-3/TRBV12-4; D gene: -; J gene: TRBJ2-1; CDR3 protein: CASSLGLAHEQFF; CDR3 DNA: TGTGCCAGCAGTTTAGGGCTAGCACATGAGCAGTTCTTC
clone size: -; CDR3 length: 17; V gene: TRBV7-9; D gene: -; J gene: TRBJ2-1; CDR3 protein: CASSPFVGGSSYNEQFF; CDR3 DNA: TGTGCCAGCAGCCCGTTTGTGGGTGGTAGCTCCTACAATGAGCAGTTCTTC
clone size: -; CDR3 length: 13; V gene: TRBV6-2/TRBV6-3; D gene: -; J gene: TRBJ1-6; CDR3 protein: CASSYQPVSPLHF; CDR3 DNA: TGTGCCAGCAGCTACCAACCGGTCTCACCCCTCCACTTT
clone size: -; CDR3 length: 15; V gene: TRBV7-2; D gene: -; J gene: TRBJ2-3; CDR3 protein: CASSLGSSPQYTQYF; CDR3 DNA: TGTGCCAGCAGCTTAGGTTCCAGCCCACAATATACGCAGTATTTT
clone size: few; CDR3 length: 15; V gene: TRBV20-1; D gene: -; J gene: TRBJ1-1; CDR3 protein: CSARDRGAPNTEAFF; CDR3 DNA: TGCAGTGCTAGAGATAGGGGGGCCCCGAACACTGAAGCTTTCTTT
clone size: -; CDR3 length: 15; V gene: TRBV6-5; D gene: TRBD1; J gene: TRBJ2-3; CDR3 protein: CASSYSDRVGDTQYF; CDR3 DNA: TGTGCCAGCAGTTACAGCGACAGGGTAGGAGATACGCAGTATTTT
clone size: -; CDR3 length: 14; V gene: TRBV28; D gene: -; J gene: TRBJ2-5; CDR3 protein: CASSPPGYQETQYF; CDR3 DNA: TGTGCCAGCAGTCCACCGGGGTACCAAGAGACCCAGTACTTC
clone size: -; CDR3 length: 17; V gene: TRBV10-3; D gene: -; J gene: TRBJ2-5; CDR3 protein: CAIRGSRGNWDQETQYF; CDR3 DNA: TGTGCCATCAGAGGTTCCAGGGGAAATTGGGACCAAGAGACCCAGTACTTC
clone size: -; CDR3 length: 16; V gene: TRBV12-3/TRBV12-4; D gene: -; J gene: TRBJ2-5; CDR3 protein: CASSSLGPYLKETQYF; CDR3 DNA: TGTGCCAGCAGTTCCTTAGGGCCCTACCTGAAGGAGACCCAGTACTTC
clone size: few; CDR3 length: 16; V gene: TRBV6-1; D gene: TRBD1; J gene: TRBJ1-5; CDR3 protein: CASSPGTGVGHQPQHF; CDR3 DNA: TGTGCCAGCAGCCCCGGGACAGGGGTAGGGCATCAGCCCCAGCATTTT
clone size: -; CDR3 length: 13; V gene: TRBV29-1; D gene: -; J gene: TRBJ2-5; CDR3 protein: CSVGARWGETQYF; CDR3 DNA: TGCAGCGTTGGGGCCCGGTGGGGAGAGACCCAGTACTTC
clone size: few; CDR3 length: 12; V gene: TRBV15; D gene: -; J gene: TRBJ2-7; CDR3 protein: CATSAGPNEQYF; CDR3 DNA: TGTGCCACCAGCGCAGGACCAAACGAGCAGTACTTC
clone size: few; CDR3 length: 18; V gene: TRBV11-1; D gene: -; J gene: TRBJ1-1; CDR3 protein: CASSRNPTPRGVNTEAFF; CDR3 DNA: TGTGCCAGCAGTCGAAACCCCACCCCGAGGGGGGTGAACACTGAAGCTTTCTTT
clone size: -; CDR3 length: 15; V gene: TRBV6-2/TRBV6-3; D gene: TRBD1; J gene: TRBJ2-1; CDR3 protein: CASSPWDRDHNEQFF; CDR3 DNA: TGTGCCAGCAGTCCCTGGGACAGGGACCACAATGAGCAGTTCTTC
clone size: -; CDR3 length: 14; V gene: TRBV19; D gene: -; J gene: TRBJ2-3; CDR3 protein: CASKGRTATDTQYF; CDR3 DNA: TGTGCCAGTAAGGGGAGGACAGCCACAGATACGCAGTATTTT
clone size: -; CDR3 length: 14; V gene: TRBV7-2; D gene: TRBD1; J gene: TRBJ1-2; CDR3 protein: CASSLVRGRDGYTF; CDR3 DNA: TGTGCCAGCAGCTTAGTCAGGGGGCGGGATGGCTACACCTTC
clone size: -; CDR3 length: 15; V gene: TRBV20-1; D gene: TRBD2; J gene: TRBJ2-5; CDR3 protein: CSASFRGGVGETQYF; CDR3 DNA: TGCAGTGCTAGTTTTCGCGGGGGGGTAGGAGAGACCCAGTACTTC
clone size: -; CDR3 length: 16; V gene: TRBV5-1; D gene: TRBD2; J gene: TRBJ2-7; CDR3 protein: CASSPWTSGRIYEQYF; CDR3 DNA: TGCGCCAGCAGCCCGTGGACTAGCGGGAGGATTTACGAGCAGTACTTC
clone size: -; CDR3 length: 15; V gene: TRBV5-1; D gene: -; J gene: TRBJ2-1; CDR3 protein: CASSLDVTFYNEQFF; CDR3 DNA: TGCGCCAGCAGCTTGGATGTAACCTTTTACAATGAGCAGTTCTTC
clone size: few; CDR3 length: 15; V gene: TRBV7-9; D gene: -; J gene: TRBJ1-2; CDR3 protein: CASSESGTGHYGYTF; CDR3 DNA: TGTGCCAGCAGCGAATCCGGGACGGGACATTATGGCTACACCTTC
clone size: -; CDR3 length: 12; V gene: TRBV7-2; D gene: -; J gene: TRBJ1-6; CDR3 protein: CASRPRNSPLHF; CDR3 DNA: TGTGCCAGCAGACCCAGAAATTCACCCCTCCACTTT
clone size: -; CDR3 length: 16; V gene: TRBV4-3; D gene: TRBD2; J gene: TRBJ2-7; CDR3 protein: CASSQGTIGTTYEQYF; CDR3 DNA: TGCGCCAGCAGCCAAGGTACTATCGGGACTACGTACGAGCAGTACTTC
clone size: many; CDR3 length: 14; V gene: TRBV13; D gene: -; J gene: TRBJ2-5; CDR3 protein: CASSLDRTSETQYF; CDR3 DNA: TGTGCCAGCAGCTTAGATCGGACCTCGGAGACCCAGTACTTC
clone size: few; CDR3 length: 15; V gene: TRBV7-2; D gene: -; J gene: TRBJ2-3; CDR3 protein: CASSTQGLSTDTQYF; CDR3 DNA: TGTGCCAGCAGCACCCAGGGATTGAGCACAGATACGCAGTATTTT
clone size: -; CDR3 length: 13; V gene: TRBV29-1; D gene: TRBD1; J gene: TRBJ1-5; CDR3 protein: CSVGAGGVQPQHF; CDR3 DNA: TGCAGCGTTGGGGCAGGGGGTGTTCAGCCCCAGCATTTT
clone size: many; CDR3 length: 16; V gene: TRBV4-3; D gene: TRBD2; J gene: TRBJ2-7; CDR3 protein: CASSQALAGDAYEQYF; CDR3 DNA: TGCGCCAGCAGCCAGGCCTTAGCGGGTGATGCCTACGAGCAGTACTTC
clone size: few; CDR3 length: 15; V gene: TRBV11-2; D gene: TRBD1; J gene: TRBJ2-5; CDR3 protein: CASSPQTGVRETQYF; CDR3 DNA: TGTGCCAGCAGCCCTCAGACAGGGGTCCGGGAGACCCAGTACTTC
clone size: -; CDR3 length: 14; V gene: TRBV14; D gene: -; J gene: TRBJ2-7; CDR3 protein: CASSHWGSAYEQYF; CDR3 DNA: TGTGCCAGCAGCCATTGGGGCAGCGCCTACGAGCAGTACTTC
clone size: many; CDR3 length: 17; V gene: TRBV29-1; D gene: -; J gene: TRBJ2-1; CDR3 protein: CSVEDTVGRGGYNEQFF; CDR3 DNA: TGCAGCGTTGAAGATACCGTAGGCAGGGGGGGCTACAATGAGCAGTTCTTC
clone size: many; CDR3 length: 12; V gene: TRBV29-1; D gene: TRBD1; J gene: TRBJ2-5; CDR3 protein: CSGTTGTGTQYF; CDR3 DNA: TGCAGCGGGACGACAGGGACAGGGACCCAGTACTTC
clone size: -; CDR3 length: 14; V gene: TRBV4-1; D gene: -; J gene: TRBJ1-5; CDR3 protein: CASSQVYGNQPQHF; CDR3 DNA: TGCGCCAGCAGCCAAGTTTACGGGAATCAGCCCCAGCATTTT
clone size: -; CDR3 length: 21; V gene: TRBV11-1; D gene: -; J gene: TRBJ2-7; CDR3 protein: CASSLGGGGGFPPRSSYEQYF; CDR3 DNA: TGTGCCAGCAGCTTAGGGGGCGGAGGGGGTTTTCCCCCAAGGAGCTCCTACGAGCAGTACTTC